The next 2 T cell receptor beta chains were all read from a single sample in a study of CXCR3-negative and CXCR3-positive naive CD8 T cells. Carrying UMI labels, the TRB cDNA libraries were prepared through 5' RACE. TCRdb re-called the 5' RACE reads; one entry per CDR3 protein, DNA not given. The sample table sets out 100,000 to 150,000 distinct CDR3 sequences. The sample was naive CXCR3- CD8+ T cells from blood. Subset noted: CD45RO-CCR7+CD27+CD95- naive CD8+ T cells lacking CXCR3 (TNR3-). The receptors were gathered from a human donor in good health. Some clones in this sample may be carry-over from other donors' samples.

The chain joins TRBV29-1 to TRBJ2-5; TCRdb calls TRBD1, which cannot be checked without DNA. The CDR3 covers 16 residues. Germline values: CDR1 SQVTM, CDR2 ANQGSEA. The CDR3 here is CSVKPNRVPYQETQYF.

This chain uses TRBV15 with TRBJ2-1. The germline gives CDR1 LNHNV, CDR2 YYDKDF (reference sequence). The CDR3 is made up of 13 amino acids. The CDR3 is CATSREPYNEQFF.